The T cell receptor beta chain described here comes from a study of blood T cell repertoires in COVID-19. This clone was seen a few times. The table came from immunoSEQ multiplex PCR; TCRdb's copy has only in-frame clones and leaves some out. The sample includes a few hundred thousand clones, around 87% seen only once; the top ten take about 1%. Input material: PBMCs or T cells enriched from blood (not recorded which). This TCR came from a man younger than 30 who had recovered from COVID-19.

This CDR3 is CSVGRGSDYGYTF. The CDR3 coding sequence is TGCAGCGTTGGCCGGGGATCGGACTATGGCTACACCTTC. The chain is built from TRBV29-1 and TRBJ1-2; D is unclear. CDR3 length equals 13 residues. The germline CDR1 and CDR2 sequences are SQVTM and ANQGSEA. Deletions cut 4 bases from V and 3 bases from J, with 12 bases between.